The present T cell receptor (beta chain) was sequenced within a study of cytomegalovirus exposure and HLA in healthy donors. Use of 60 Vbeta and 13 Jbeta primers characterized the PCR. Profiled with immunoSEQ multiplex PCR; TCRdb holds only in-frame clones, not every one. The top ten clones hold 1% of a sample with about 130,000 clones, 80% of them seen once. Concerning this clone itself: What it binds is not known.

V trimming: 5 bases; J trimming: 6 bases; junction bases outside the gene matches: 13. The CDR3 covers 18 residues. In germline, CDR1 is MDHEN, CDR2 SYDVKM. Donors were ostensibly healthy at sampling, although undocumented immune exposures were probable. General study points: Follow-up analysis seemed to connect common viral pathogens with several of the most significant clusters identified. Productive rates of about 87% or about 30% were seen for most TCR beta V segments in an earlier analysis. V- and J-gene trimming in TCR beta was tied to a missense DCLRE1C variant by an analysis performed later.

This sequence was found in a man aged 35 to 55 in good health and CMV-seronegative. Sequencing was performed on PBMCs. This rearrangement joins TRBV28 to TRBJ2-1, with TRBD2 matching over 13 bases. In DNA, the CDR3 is TGTGCCAGCAGTCCCGGGACTAGCGGGACCCTCGGGGTCAATGAGCAGTTCTTC. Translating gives CASSPGTSGTLGVNEQFF.